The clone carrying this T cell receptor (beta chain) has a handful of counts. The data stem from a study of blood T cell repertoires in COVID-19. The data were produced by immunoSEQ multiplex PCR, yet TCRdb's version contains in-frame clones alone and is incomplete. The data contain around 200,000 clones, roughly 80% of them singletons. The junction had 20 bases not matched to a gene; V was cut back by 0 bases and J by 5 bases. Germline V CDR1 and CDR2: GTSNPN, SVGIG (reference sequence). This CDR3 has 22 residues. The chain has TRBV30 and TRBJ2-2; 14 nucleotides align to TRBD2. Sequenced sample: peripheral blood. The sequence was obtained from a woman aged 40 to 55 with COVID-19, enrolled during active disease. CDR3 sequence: CAWSVLTGWGLAGVGGTGELFF. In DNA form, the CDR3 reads TGTGCCTGGAGTGTACTGACAGGGTGGGGACTAGCGGGAGTTGGGGGAACCGGGGAGCTGTTTTTT. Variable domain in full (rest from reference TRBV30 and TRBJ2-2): SQTIHQWPATLVQPVGSPLSLECTVEGTSNPNLYWYRQAAGRGLQLLFYSVGIGQISSEVPQNLSASRPQDRQFILSSKKLLLSDSGFYLCAWSVLTGWGLAGVGGTGELFFGEGSRLTVL.